Below, one T cell receptor beta chain is given with its context. The antigen is not known. The PCR had 60 Vbeta and 13 Jbeta primers. TCRdb keeps only in-frame clones here, not all; method: immunoSEQ multiplex PCR. Here the sample spans more than 150,000 clones, roughly 85% being singletons. There were likely unrecorded immune exposures, though donors were nominally healthy when sampled. This sample is drawn from a study of cytomegalovirus exposure and HLA in healthy donors. Whole-study findings and limits: A link between a missense DCLRE1C variant and TCR beta V- and J-gene trimming emerged from a later analysis. Prediction of most subjects' HLA-A and HLA-B alleles by TCR beta sequences was reportedly accurate.

The sequencing input was PBMCs. This TCR came from a young woman in good health and CMV-seronegative.

The CDR3 bases are TGTGCCAGCAGGTCGGGGGGCCTTAGCACAGATACGCAGTATTTT. Translation gives CASRSGGLSTDTQYF. The chain combines TRBV6-1 with TRBJ2-3; possible D gene TRBD2, 7 bases. V was shortened by 6 bases and J by 0 bases, with 13 bases between the two germline ends. CDR1 is MNHNS and CDR2 is SASEGT in the germline V gene. This CDR3 contains 15 residues.